A selection of T cell receptor beta chains follows, all from one sample in a study of blood T cell repertoires in COVID-19. This table comes from immunoSEQ multiplex PCR, and its TCRdb copy is limited to in-frame clones, with some not included. The sample has approximately 320,000 clones, over 80% seen once. Sequenced: PBMCs or T cells enriched from blood (not recorded which). The source is a woman aged 18-35 years who had recovered from COVID-19. The CDR3 runs from the conserved cysteine through the conserved F or W. The order of the fields is V gene, J gene, CDR3 length, D gene, CDR3 protein, CDR3 DNA. The D gene is left open where the match is weak.

v_gene: TRBV4-2
j_gene: TRBJ2-7
len: 15
d_gene: TRBD2
CDR3aa: CASSYPGGGSYEQYF
CDR3nt: TGTGCCAGCAGCTACCCCGGCGGGGGCTCCTACGAGCAGTACTTC

v_gene: TRBV18
j_gene: TRBJ1-6
len: 13
d_gene: NA
CDR3aa: CASSPDRNSPLHF
CDR3nt: TGTGCCAGCTCACCTGACAGAAATTCACCCCTCCACTTT

v_gene: TRBV5-1
j_gene: TRBJ2-5
len: 20
d_gene: TRBD2
CDR3aa: CASSSFGLAGGPPGQETQYF
CDR3nt: TGCGCCAGCAGCTCCTTCGGACTAGCGGGGGGGCCGCCGGGCCAAGAGACCCAGTACTTC

v_gene: TRBV7-9
j_gene: TRBJ1-2
len: 14
d_gene: NA
CDR3aa: CASSSPAPGGGYTF
CDR3nt: TGTGCCAGCAGCTCCCCAGCCCCGGGTGGGGGCTACACCTTC

v_gene: TRBV30
j_gene: TRBJ1-4
len: 15
d_gene: TRBD1
CDR3aa: CACKSDREGNEKLFF
CDR3nt: TGTGCCTGTAAATCGGACAGGGAGGGGAATGAAAAACTGTTTTTT

v_gene: TRBV11-2
j_gene: TRBJ2-1
len: 12
d_gene: NA
CDR3aa: CASSQGGNEQFF
CDR3nt: TGTGCCAGCAGCCAAGGGGGCAATGAGCAGTTCTTC

v_gene: TRBV19
j_gene: TRBJ1-2
len: 11
d_gene: NA
CDR3aa: CASSLSYGYTF
CDR3nt: TGTGCCAGTAGTTTATCCTATGGCTACACCTTC

v_gene: TRBV3-1/TRBV3-2
j_gene: TRBJ1-1
len: 13
d_gene: TRBD1
CDR3aa: CASDRGVGTEAFF
CDR3nt: TGTGCCAGTGACAGGGGTGTCGGAACTGAAGCTTTCTTT

v_gene: TRBV4-3
j_gene: TRBJ2-6
len: 17
d_gene: TRBD2
CDR3aa: CASSQARGTSGANVLTF
CDR3nt: TGCGCCAGCAGCCAAGCGCGGGGGACTTCGGGGGCCAACGTCCTGACTTTC

v_gene: TRBV27
j_gene: TRBJ2-5
len: 15
d_gene: NA
CDR3aa: CASSPHPGRGETQYF
CDR3nt: TGTGCCAGCAGTCCACACCCGGGCCGGGGGGAGACCCAGTACTTC